One sample yielded the 25 T cell receptor beta chains listed below, sequenced in a study of T cell changes during pregnancy in multiple sclerosis. The table came from immunoSEQ multiplex PCR; TCRdb's copy has only in-frame clones and leaves some out. The sample shows tens of thousands of clones, 85% to 95% of them seen only once. The sequences come from peripheral blood, collected before pregnancy. These receptors originate from a female donor with multiple sclerosis, enrolled in a pregnancy study.

The chain uses TRBV6-5 and TRBJ2-1, with 8 bases aligning to TRBD2. With 2 bases clipped from V and 8 bases from J, the junction kept 8 bases outside the gene matches. CDR1 MNHEY and CDR2 SVGAGI come from the germline V gene. This CDR3 spans 15 amino acids. CDR3 sequence reads: CASSYAGTSVDEQFF. The DNA for the CDR3 is TGTGCCAGCAGTTACGCCGGGACTAGTGTGGATGAGCAGTTCTTC.

This chain links TRBV27 with TRBJ2-1; no clear D gene. The V and J ends lost 6 bases and 2 bases respectively, with 14 bases between them. Germline V gene data show CDR1 as MNHEY and CDR2 as SMNVEV (reference sequence). The CDR3 has 15 amino acids. The CDR3 DNA reads TGTGCCAGCAGAAACGATCCTGGCCCCTACAATGAGCAGTTCTTC. The encoded protein is CASRNDPGPYNEQFF.

This rearrangement joins TRBV11-2 to TRBJ2-7; 7 bases match TRBD2. Germline loops: CDR1 SGHAT, CDR2 FQNNGV. The CDR3 runs 16 residues. V lost 0 bases, J lost 0 bases, and 5 bases stayed unmatched. This CDR3 is CASSLDLLAASYEQYF. CDR3 coding DNA: TGTGCCAGCAGCTTAGATCTCCTAGCGGCCTCCTACGAGCAGTACTTC.

The V and J genes are TRBV14 and TRBJ2-1, with 7 bases that match TRBD2. The CDR3 length is 18 residues. J was trimmed by 5 bases and V by 2 bases; bases with no gene match: 15. Germline CDR1 is SGHDN and CDR2 is FVKESK. The CDR3 nucleotides read TGTGCCAGCAGCCAAAGAAAAAGGAGGCTAGCGGATAACAATGAGCAGTTCTTC. As protein: CASSQRKRRLADNNEQFF.

This chain connects TRBV19 to TRBJ1-2; 7 bases line up with TRBD1. The germline gives CDR1 LNHDA, CDR2 SQIVND (reference sequence). This CDR3 has 14 amino acids. V trimming: 4 bases; J trimming: 0 bases; junction bases outside the gene matches: 2. The CDR3 bases are TGTGCCAGTAGTAGGACAGGCGCTAACTATGGCTACACCTTC. Translating it yields CASSRTGANYGYTF.

This clone was observed at least ten times. This sequence joins TRBV14 and TRBJ2-1; no firm D call. The CDR3 loop spans 11 amino acids. Trimming removed 2 bases at V and 9 bases at J, with 5 bases between. Germline lookup yields CDR1 SGHDN and CDR2 FVKESK. This CDR3 is CASSQLSEQFF. The CDR3 nucleotides are TGTGCCAGCAGCCAATTGAGTGAGCAGTTCTTC.

The chain uses TRBV7-2 and TRBJ2-7, with D uncertain. This CDR3 comprises 12 residues. The germline gives CDR1 SGHTA, CDR2 FQGNSA. V was pared by 2 bases and J by 2 bases, with 4 bases between. The CDR3 region is CASSLSAYEQYF. In DNA form, the CDR3 reads TGTGCCAGCAGCTTATCCGCCTACGAGCAGTACTTC.

The chain couples TRBV18 to TRBJ2-7, with D tentatively TRBD1 (5 bases). Germline loops: CDR1 KGHSH, CDR2 LQKENI. Trimming removed 3 bases at V and 4 bases at J, with 13 bases between. The CDR3 covers 14 residues. The CDR3 reads CASSPSQGQYEQYF. The CDR3 DNA follows: TGTGCCAGCTCACCGTCCCAGGGTCAGTACGAGCAGTACTTC.

The gene calls are TRBV7-2 and TRBJ2-7, with 9 nucleotides matching TRBD2. CDR3 length: 16 residues. Germline V gives CDR1 SGHTA, CDR2 FQGNSA. The V segment lost 1 base and the J segment 2 bases; nucleotides outside the gene matches: 6. The CDR3 nucleotides are TGTGCCAGCAGCTTAGTGTTAGCGGGGGCTACCTACGAGCAGTACTTC. Amino acids: CASSLVLAGATYEQYF.

In DNA form, the CDR3 reads TGTGCCAGCAGCCCGCGGACTAGCGGGGTAAGCTCCTACAATGAGCAGTTCTTC. This gives the protein CASSPRTSGVSSYNEQFF. The chain combines TRBV7-2 with TRBJ2-1; 12 nucleotides agree with TRBD2. The CDR3 contains 18 residues. Germline assignment: CDR1 SGHTA and CDR2 FQGNSA. J was trimmed by 0 bases and V by 5 bases; bases with no gene match: 8.

The genes are TRBV23-1 and TRBJ1-1, with D possibly matching TRBD1 (5 bases). TRBV23-1 belongs to the ORF category, with a function that is uncertain. The V end lost 5 bases, the J end lost 0 bases, and 22 bases lay between the germline ends. The CDR3 extends over 18 amino acids. For the CDR3, the DNA is TGCGCCAGCAGTTTACTAACCGGGACTTCGTCCATGAACACTGAAGCTTTCTTT. Protein sequence: CASSLLTGTSSMNTEAFF.

The rearrangement links TRBV28 to TRBJ2-7; D might be TRBD2 (6 bases). This CDR3 is built from 14 residues. Trimming took off 2 bases at V and 7 bases at J, with 15 bases between the two ends. Germline-derived CDR1 and CDR2 are MDHEN and SYDVKM. DNA of the CDR3: TGTGCCAGCAGTTTAAACAGCGGAGGGGAAGAGCAGTACTTC. Amino acids: CASSLNSGGEEQYF.

The J gene is TRBJ1-6, the V gene TRBV2; TRBD1 matches 7 bases. The V gene end was trimmed by 5 bases and the J gene end by 5 bases; junction bases not matched to a gene: 9. From germline, CDR1 is SNHLY and CDR2 FYNNEI. The CDR3 is made up of 16 amino acids. The CDR3 bases are TGTGCCAGCAGTTCGTGGGGACAGACGGATAATTCACCCCTCCACTTT. Translated: CASSSWGQTDNSPLHF. Variable domain in full (rest from reference TRBV2 and TRBJ1-6): EPEVTQTPSHQVTQMGQEVILRCVPISNHLYFYWYRQILGQKVEFLVSFYNNEISEKSEIFDDQFSVERPDGSNFTLKIRSTKLEDSAMYFCASSSWGQTDNSPLHFGNGTRLTVT.

This chain links TRBV7-2 with TRBJ2-7, with 14 bases lining up with TRBD2. V was pared by 3 bases and J by 5 bases, with 3 bases of the junction left unmatched. The CDR3 is 15 amino acids. Germline CDR1 is SGHTA and CDR2 is FQGNSA. Here the CDR3 DNA reads TGTGCCAGCAGCTTTGGACTAGCGGGAGGTCACGAGCAGTACTTC. This sequence encodes CASSFGLAGGHEQYF.

This sequence joins TRBV30 and TRBJ2-3; TRBD1 agrees at 9 bases. J lost 5 bases, V lost 4 bases, and 4 bases had no gene match. Germline loops: CDR1 GTSNPN, CDR2 SVGIG (reference sequence). The CDR3 is made up of 13 amino acids. The CDR3 is CAWTGQGGDTQYF. Here the CDR3 DNA reads TGTGCCTGGACGGGACAGGGAGGAGATACGCAGTATTTT.

V usage is TRBV4-3 and J usage is TRBJ2-7; the match to TRBD1 covers 7 bases. The CDR3 has 14 amino acids. CDR1 LGHNA and CDR2 YSLEER come from the germline V gene. With V trimmed by 0 bases and J by 5 bases, 4 bases remained unmatched. CDR3 sequence reads: CASSQDGQENEQYF. DNA for the CDR3: TGCGCCAGCAGCCAAGACGGACAGGAAAACGAGCAGTACTTC.

This chain connects TRBV7-9 to TRBJ2-1; the D gene is possibly TRBD2 (6 bases). This CDR3 region has 15 residues. Germline-derived CDR1 and CDR2 are SEHNR and FQNEAQ (reference sequence). Deletions cut 4 bases from V and 0 bases from J, with 10 bases between. The CDR3 protein is CASSSGLSSYNEQFF. DNA for the CDR3: TGTGCCAGCAGCTCGGGACTGAGCTCCTACAATGAGCAGTTCTTC.

The chain joins TRBV15 to TRBJ1-5; 7 bases fit TRBD1. Germline lookup yields CDR1 LNHNV and CDR2 YYDKDF (reference sequence). The length of the CDR3 is 15 residues. Trimming cost V 2 bases and J 3 bases; bases outside gene matches: 4. CDR3 amino acids: CATSRLGQINQPQHF. For the CDR3, the DNA is TGTGCCACCAGCAGATTGGGACAGATCAATCAGCCCCAGCATTTT.

The chain joins TRBV5-4 to TRBJ2-1; D is undetermined. This CDR3 comprises 12 residues. Germline V gene sequence: CDR1 SGHNT, CDR2 YYREEE (reference sequence). Trimming stripped 4 bases from V and 9 bases from J, with 11 bases between. CDR3 loop: CASSLDRGEQFF. DNA of the CDR3: TGTGCCAGCAGCCTAGATCGTGGTGAGCAGTTCTTC.

The chain links TRBV5-1 to TRBJ2-3, with 8 bases lining up with TRBD1. J lost 5 bases, V lost 4 bases, and 6 bases had no gene match. The CDR3 runs to 14 residues. In germline, CDR1 is SGHRS, CDR2 YFSETQ. The CDR3 DNA reads as TGCGCCAGCAGCGCCAGGGGGCCTGGAGATACGCAGTATTTT. It yields the protein CASSARGPGDTQYF.

The chain carries TRBV10-3 and TRBJ2-3; a weak D match, TRBD1 (5 bases). The V gene lost 10 bases and the J gene lost 8 bases, with 28 bases spanning the gap. CDR1 is ENHRY, CDR2 SYGVKD, per germline. This CDR3 contains 16 residues. CDR3 amino acids: CATIGADTGSQSTQYF. CDR3 bases: TGTGCCACCATTGGCGCGGACACCGGTTCTCAAAGTACGCAGTATTTT.

The chain has TRBV9 and TRBJ2-7; D unresolved. Germline V gives CDR1 SGDLS, CDR2 YYNGEE. The ends were cut back, 0 bases at V and 3 bases at J, with 7 bases in the middle. CDR3 length: 13 amino acids. The CDR3 region has the DNA TGTGCCAGCAGCGTAGCGGGTAGCTACGAGCAGTACTTC. Translation: CASSVAGSYEQYF.

The chain has TRBV2 and TRBJ2-1; TRBD2 matches 10 bases. With V trimmed by 7 bases and J by 7 bases, 16 bases remained unmatched. The CDR3 spans 17 residues. CDR1 and CDR2 from the germline V gene are SNHLY and FYNNEI. The CDR3 DNA is TGTGCCAGCACCCGAAAGGGTGAGGGGACTAGCGTAAATGAGCAGTTCTTC. Protein sequence: CASTRKGEGTSVNEQFF.

The rearrangement joins TRBV7-9 to TRBJ2-2; perhaps TRBD1 as D (5 bases). CDR3 length equals 13 residues. Looked up from germline, CDR1 is SEHNR and CDR2 is FQNEAQ (reference sequence). V was cut by 4 bases and J by 12 bases, with 15 bases left in between. The CDR3 sequence: CASSSMDISKLFF. The CDR3 DNA follows: TGTGCCAGCAGCTCAATGGACATATCCAAGCTGTTTTTT.

This clone is a singleton in its sample. This chain uses TRBV9 with TRBJ1-2, with TRBD1 identical over 8 bases. V lost 0 bases to trimming and J lost 4 bases; unmatched junction nucleotides: 8. Per germline, CDR1 SGDLS and CDR2 YYNGEE. The CDR3 extends over 16 amino acids. The CDR3 sequence: CASSVDRGSLGYGYTF. The CDR3 coding sequence is TGTGCCAGCAGCGTAGACAGGGGGTCCCTCGGCTATGGCTACACCTTC.